This T cell receptor beta chain was recovered during a study of cytomegalovirus exposure and HLA in healthy donors. Study outcomes and limitations: The authors later found TCR association rates varying by HLA locus, with DRB1 most and HLA-C fewest. Researchers reportedly found TCR beta sequences accurately predicted most subjects' HLA-A and HLA-B alleles. In a later analysis, a missense DCLRE1C variant was linked to TCR beta V- and J-gene trimming. Among TCR sequences, most were rare, though some public TCRs appeared in many donors.

This clone was counted only a few times. What it binds is not known. Both 60 Vbeta primers and 13 Jbeta primers went into the PCR. TCRdb's table, derived via immunoSEQ multiplex PCR, lists solely in-frame clones and lacks some. Among under 120,000 clones listed, roughly three quarters were seen once. V dropped 4 bases and J dropped 4; count of bases not matched to a gene: 2. The germline V gene has CDR1 MNHNS and CDR2 SASEGT. The CDR3 spans 13 residues. The source material was PBMCs. The chain employs TRBV6-1 and TRBJ1-2; the match to TRBD1 covers 8 bases. The TCR was taken from a man aged 35 to 55 in good health and CMV-seropositive. The CDR3: CASSVTGGYGYTF. The CDR3 nucleotides are TGTGCCAGCAGTGTAACAGGGGGCTATGGCTACACCTTC.